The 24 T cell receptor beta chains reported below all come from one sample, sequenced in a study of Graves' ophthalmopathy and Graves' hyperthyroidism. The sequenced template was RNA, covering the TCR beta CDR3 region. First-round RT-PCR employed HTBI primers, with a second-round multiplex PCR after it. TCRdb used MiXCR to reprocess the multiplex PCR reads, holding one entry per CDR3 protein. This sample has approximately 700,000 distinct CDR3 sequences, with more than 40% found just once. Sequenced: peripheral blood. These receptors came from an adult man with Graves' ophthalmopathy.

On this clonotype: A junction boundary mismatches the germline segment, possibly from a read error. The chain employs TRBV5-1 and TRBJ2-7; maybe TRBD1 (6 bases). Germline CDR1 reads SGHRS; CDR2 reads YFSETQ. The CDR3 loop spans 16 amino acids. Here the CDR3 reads CASSLNYGTTSYKQYF. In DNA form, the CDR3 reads TGCGCCAGCAGCTTGAATTACGGGACAACATCCTACAAGCAGTACTTC.

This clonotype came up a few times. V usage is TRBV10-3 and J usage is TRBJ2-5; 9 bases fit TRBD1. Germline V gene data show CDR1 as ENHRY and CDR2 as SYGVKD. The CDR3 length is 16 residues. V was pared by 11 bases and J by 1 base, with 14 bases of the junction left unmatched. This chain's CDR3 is CAWSVGTGSFQETQYF. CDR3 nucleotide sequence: TGTGCCTGGAGTGTCGGGACAGGGAGTTTCCAAGAGACCCAGTACTTC.

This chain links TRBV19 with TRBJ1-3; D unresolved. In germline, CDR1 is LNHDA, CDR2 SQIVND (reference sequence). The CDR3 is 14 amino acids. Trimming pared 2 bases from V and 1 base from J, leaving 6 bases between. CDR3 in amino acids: CASSILTSGNTIYF. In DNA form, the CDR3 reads TGTGCCAGTAGTATATTGACATCTGGAAACACCATATATTTT.

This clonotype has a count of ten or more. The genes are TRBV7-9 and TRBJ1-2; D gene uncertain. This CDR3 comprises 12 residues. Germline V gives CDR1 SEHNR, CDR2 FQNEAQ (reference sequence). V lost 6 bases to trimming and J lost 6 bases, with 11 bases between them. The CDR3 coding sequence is TGTGCCAGCAGTCCGTCTTGGGATGGCTACACCTTC. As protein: CASSPSWDGYTF.

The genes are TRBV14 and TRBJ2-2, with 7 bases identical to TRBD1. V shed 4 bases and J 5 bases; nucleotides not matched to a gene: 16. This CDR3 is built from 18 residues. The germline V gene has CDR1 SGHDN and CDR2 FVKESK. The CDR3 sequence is CASSPLSSGDRVTGELFF. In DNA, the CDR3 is TGTGCCAGCAGCCCCCTCTCCTCGGGCGACAGGGTTACCGGGGAGCTGTTTTTT.

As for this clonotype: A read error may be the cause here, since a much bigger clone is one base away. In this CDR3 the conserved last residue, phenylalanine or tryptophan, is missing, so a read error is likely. CDR3 sequence: CSALDSSAFL. As DNA, the CDR3 is TGCAGTGCCCTGGACAGCTCAGCTTTCCTT. The chain couples TRBV20-1 to TRBJ1-1, with D possibly matching TRBD1 (6 bases). Trimming took 6 bases from V and 10 from J, leaving 12 bases between them. This CDR3 comprises 10 residues. Germline-derived CDR1 and CDR2 are DFQATT and SNEGSKA (reference sequence).

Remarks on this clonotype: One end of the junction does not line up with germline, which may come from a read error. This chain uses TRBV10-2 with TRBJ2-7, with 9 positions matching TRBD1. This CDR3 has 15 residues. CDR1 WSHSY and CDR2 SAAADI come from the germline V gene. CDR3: CASSLWGTGTYEQYF. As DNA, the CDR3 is TGTGCCAGCAGCCTATGGGGGACAGGGACCTACGAGCAGTACTTC.

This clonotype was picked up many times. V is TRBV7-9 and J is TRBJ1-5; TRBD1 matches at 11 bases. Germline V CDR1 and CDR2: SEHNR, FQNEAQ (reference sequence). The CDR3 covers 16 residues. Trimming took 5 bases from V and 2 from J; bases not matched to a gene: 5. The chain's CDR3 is CASSLGTGGGNQPQHF. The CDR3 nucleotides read TGTGCCAGCAGCCTAGGGACAGGGGGGGGCAATCAGCCCCAGCATTTT.

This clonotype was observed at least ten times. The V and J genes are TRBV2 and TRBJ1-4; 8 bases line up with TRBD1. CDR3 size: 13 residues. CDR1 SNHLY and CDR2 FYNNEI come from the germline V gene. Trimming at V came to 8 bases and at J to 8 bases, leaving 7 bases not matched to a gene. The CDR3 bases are TGTGCCAGCGGACAGGGACTGTACGAAAAACTGTTTTTT. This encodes CASGQGLYEKLFF.

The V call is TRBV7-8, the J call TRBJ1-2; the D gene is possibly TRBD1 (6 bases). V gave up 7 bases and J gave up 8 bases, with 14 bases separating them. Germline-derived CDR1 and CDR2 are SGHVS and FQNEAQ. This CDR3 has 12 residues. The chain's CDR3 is CASTRAGGGYTF. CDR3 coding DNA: TGTGCCAGCACCCGGGCGGGGGGCGGCTACACCTTC. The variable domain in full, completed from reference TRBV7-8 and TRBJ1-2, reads GAGVSQSPRYKVAKRGQDVALRCDPISGHVSLFWYQQALGQGPEFLTYFQNEAQLDKSGLPSDRFFAERPEGSVSTLKIQRTQQEDSAVYLCASTRAGGGYTFGSGTRLTVV.

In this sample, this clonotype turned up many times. The DNA for the CDR3 is TGTGCCAGCAGCTTGACACACCAAGAGACCCAGTACTTC. Protein product: CASSLTHQETQYF. The chain uses TRBV7-9 and TRBJ2-5, with D unresolved. This CDR3 has 13 residues. V lost 3 bases and J 0 bases, leaving 5 bases between the germline ends. Germline CDR1 is SEHNR and CDR2 is FQNEAQ (reference sequence).

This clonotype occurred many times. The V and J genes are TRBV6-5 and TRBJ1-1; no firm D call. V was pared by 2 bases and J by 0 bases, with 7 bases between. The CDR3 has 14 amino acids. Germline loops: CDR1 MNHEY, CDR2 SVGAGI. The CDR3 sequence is CASSYRRLNTEAFF. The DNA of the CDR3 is TGTGCCAGCAGTTACAGGCGGCTGAACACTGAAGCTTTCTTT.

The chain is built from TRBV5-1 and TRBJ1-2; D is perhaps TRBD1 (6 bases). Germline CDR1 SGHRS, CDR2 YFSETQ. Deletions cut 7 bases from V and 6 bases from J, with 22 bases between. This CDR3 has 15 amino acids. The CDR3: CASVGDTEAKDGYTF. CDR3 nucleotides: TGCGCCAGCGTGGGGGACACTGAAGCTAAGGATGGCTACACCTTC.

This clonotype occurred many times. CDR3 sequence (DNA): TGTGCCAGCAGCTTATCGGCGGTTCGGGAATCCTACGAGCAGTACTTC. Translation: CASSLSAVRESYEQYF. The chain joins TRBV7-3 to TRBJ2-7; weak D call: TRBD2 (5 bases). The CDR3 has 16 amino acids. Germline values: CDR1 SGHTA, CDR2 FQGTGA. V was pared by 2 bases and J by 1 base, with 15 bases between.

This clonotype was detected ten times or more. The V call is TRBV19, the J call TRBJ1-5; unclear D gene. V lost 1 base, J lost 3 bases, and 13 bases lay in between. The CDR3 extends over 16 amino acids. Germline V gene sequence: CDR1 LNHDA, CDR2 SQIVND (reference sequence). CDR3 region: CASSIARGSVNQPQHF. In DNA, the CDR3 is TGTGCCAGTAGTATAGCCCGAGGGTCCGTCAATCAGCCCCAGCATTTT.

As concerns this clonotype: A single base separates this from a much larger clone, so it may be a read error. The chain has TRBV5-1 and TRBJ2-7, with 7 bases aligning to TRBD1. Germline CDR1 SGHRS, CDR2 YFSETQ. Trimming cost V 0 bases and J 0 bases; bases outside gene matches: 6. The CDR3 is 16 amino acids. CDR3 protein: CASSLGTGASSYEQYF. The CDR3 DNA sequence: TGCGCCAGCAGCTTGGGAACAGGGGCGAGCTCCTACGAGCAGTACTTC.

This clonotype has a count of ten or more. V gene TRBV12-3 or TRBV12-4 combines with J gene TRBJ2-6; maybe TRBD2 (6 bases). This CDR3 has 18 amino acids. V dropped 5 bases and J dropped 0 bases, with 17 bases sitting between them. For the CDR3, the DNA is TGTGCCAGCAGTCCATCCGGGACTGTCCCCTCTGGGGCCAACGTCCTGACTTTC. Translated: CASSPSGTVPSGANVLTF.

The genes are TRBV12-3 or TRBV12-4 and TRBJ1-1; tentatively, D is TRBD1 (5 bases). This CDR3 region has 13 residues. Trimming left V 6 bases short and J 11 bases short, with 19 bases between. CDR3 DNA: TGTGCCAGCAGGGTGGTTCAGGGCTCCGTGGCTTTCTTT. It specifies CASRVVQGSVAFF.

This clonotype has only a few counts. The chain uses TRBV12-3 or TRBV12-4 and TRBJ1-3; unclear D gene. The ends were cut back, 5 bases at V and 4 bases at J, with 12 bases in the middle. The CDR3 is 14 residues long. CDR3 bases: TGTGCCAGCAGTACTCGACCCTACGGAAACACCATATATTTT. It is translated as CASSTRPYGNTIYF.

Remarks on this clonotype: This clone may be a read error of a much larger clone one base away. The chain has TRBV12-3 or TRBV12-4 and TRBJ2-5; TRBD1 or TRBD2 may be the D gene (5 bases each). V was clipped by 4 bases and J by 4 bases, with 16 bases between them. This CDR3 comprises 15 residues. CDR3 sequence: CASSYSMGVAETQYF. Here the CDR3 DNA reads TGTGCCAGCAGTTACTCGATGGGGGTAGCAGAGACCCAGTACTTC.

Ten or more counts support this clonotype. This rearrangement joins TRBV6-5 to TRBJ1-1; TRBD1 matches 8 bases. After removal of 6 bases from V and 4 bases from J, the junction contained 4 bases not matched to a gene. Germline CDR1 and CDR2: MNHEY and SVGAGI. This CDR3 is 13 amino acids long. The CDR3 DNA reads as TGTGCCAGCAGCCAGGGGGCGGGCACTGAAGCTTTCTTT. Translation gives CASSQGAGTEAFF.

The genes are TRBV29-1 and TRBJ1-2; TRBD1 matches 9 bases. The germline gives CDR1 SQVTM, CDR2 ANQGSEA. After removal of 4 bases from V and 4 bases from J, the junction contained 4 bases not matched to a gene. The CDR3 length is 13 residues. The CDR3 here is CSVGRTGAYGYTF. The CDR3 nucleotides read TGCAGCGTTGGGCGGACAGGGGCCTATGGCTACACCTTC.

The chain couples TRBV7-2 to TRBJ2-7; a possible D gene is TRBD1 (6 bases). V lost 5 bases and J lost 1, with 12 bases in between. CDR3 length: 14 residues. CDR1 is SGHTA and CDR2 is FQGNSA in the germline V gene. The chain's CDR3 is CASSKQGRSYEQYF. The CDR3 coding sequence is TGTGCCAGCAGCAAACAGGGCAGATCCTACGAGCAGTACTTC. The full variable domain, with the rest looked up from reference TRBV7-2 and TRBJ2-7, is GAGVSQSPSNKVTEKGKDVELRCDPISGHTALYWYRQSLGQGLEFLIYFQGNSAPDKSGLPSDRFSAERTGGSVSTLTIQRTQQEDSAVYLCASSKQGRSYEQYFGPGTRLTVT.

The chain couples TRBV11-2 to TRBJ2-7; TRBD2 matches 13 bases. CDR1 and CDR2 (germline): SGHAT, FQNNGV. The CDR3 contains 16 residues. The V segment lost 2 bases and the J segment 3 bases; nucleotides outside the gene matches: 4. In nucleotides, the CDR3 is TGTGCCAGCAGCTTAAAACTAGCGGGAGGGCACTACGAGCAGTACTTC. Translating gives CASSLKLAGGHYEQYF. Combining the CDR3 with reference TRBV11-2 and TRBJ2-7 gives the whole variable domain EAGVAQSPRYKIIEKRQSVAFWCNPISGHATLYWYQQILGQGPKLLIQFQNNGVVDDSQLPKDRFSAERLKGVDSTLKIQPAKLEDSAVYLCASSLKLAGGHYEQYFGPGTRLTVT.